The 29 T cell receptor beta chains below were found in one sample sequenced in a study of blood T cell repertoires in COVID-19. Profiled with immunoSEQ multiplex PCR; TCRdb holds only in-frame clones, not every one. The sample consists of about 280,000 clones, about 88% of them appearing once. The sequenced sample consisted of PBMCs or T cells enriched from blood (not recorded which). These receptors were taken from a woman aged 60-70 years in a cohort exposed to, infected with or recovered from COVID-19 (not recorded which).

The V call is TRBV19, the J call TRBJ1-2, with 10 positions matching TRBD1. The CDR3 consists of 14 residues. Germline assignment: CDR1 LNHDA and CDR2 SQIVND (reference sequence). The junction had 3 bases not matched to a gene; V was cut back by 5 bases and J by 3 bases. CDR3 residues: CASSAGTGDYGYTF. Written as DNA, the CDR3 is TGTGCCAGTAGTGCCGGGACAGGGGACTATGGCTACACCTTC.

V usage is TRBV27 and J usage is TRBJ2-1; 10 nucleotides agree with TRBD1. Germline loops: CDR1 MNHEY, CDR2 SMNVEV (reference sequence). The CDR3 has 16 amino acids. After removal of 5 bases from V and 4 bases from J, the junction contained 8 bases not matched to a gene. The CDR3, as DNA: TGTGCCAGCAGTGGGGAGGACAGGGGGGCATACAATGAGCAGTTCTTC. Protein product: CASSGEDRGAYNEQFF.

V gene TRBV27 combines with J gene TRBJ2-7; TRBD2 might be the D (7 bases). Trimming left V 7 bases short and J 2 bases short, with 21 bases between. Germline V gene data show CDR1 as MNHEY and CDR2 as SMNVEV (reference sequence). This CDR3 region has 16 residues. CDR3 bases: TGTGCCAGCACCCCTCTTCCTAGGGGGAGGGCCTACGAGCAGTACTTC. It is translated as CASTPLPRGRAYEQYF.

This chain links TRBV6-2 or TRBV6-3 with TRBJ2-5; weak D call: TRBD1 (6 bases). V gave up 1 base and J gave up 3 bases, with 6 bases separating them. Germline loops: CDR1 MNHEY, CDR2 SVGEGT. The CDR3 extends over 13 amino acids. The CDR3 reads CASSYYREETQYF. The CDR3 DNA follows: TGTGCCAGCAGTTACTACAGGGAAGAGACCCAGTACTTC.

The chain carries TRBV7-9 and TRBJ1-2; D is possibly TRBD1 (6 bases). The CDR3 has 16 amino acids. Looked up from germline, CDR1 is SEHNR and CDR2 is FQNEAQ (reference sequence). Trimming took off 1 base at V and 3 bases at J, with 15 bases between the two ends. The DNA for the CDR3 is TGTGCCAGCAGCTTAGAAGGCGGGGGGCGGCACTATGGCTACACCTTC. Amino acids: CASSLEGGGRHYGYTF.

The rearrangement uses TRBV2 and TRBJ1-6; tentatively, D is TRBD1 (6 bases). The CDR3 contains 15 residues. The germline V gene has CDR1 SNHLY and CDR2 FYNNEI. Trimming pared 3 bases from V and 5 bases from J, leaving 11 bases between. CDR3 DNA: TGTGCCAGCAGTGAGACAGGTGGAAATAATTCACCCCTCCACTTT. Translating gives CASSETGGNNSPLHF.

This clone was observed once. V usage is TRBV19 and J usage is TRBJ2-2, with 11 bases that match TRBD2. The CDR3 loop spans 18 amino acids. The germline V gene has CDR1 LNHDA and CDR2 SQIVND (reference sequence). With V trimmed by 5 bases and J by 1 base, 9 bases remained unmatched. CDR3 amino acids: CASSVLAGGRGNTGELFF. The CDR3, as DNA: TGTGCCAGTAGTGTTCTAGCGGGAGGTAGGGGGAACACCGGGGAGCTGTTTTTT.

V and J are TRBV10-2 and TRBJ1-3; maybe TRBD1 (5 bases). The CDR3 sequence is 13 residues long. V gave up 7 bases and J gave up 5 bases, with 12 bases separating them. CDR1 and CDR2 from the germline V gene are WSHSY and SAAADI. The DNA for the CDR3 is TGCGCCAGCACCCAAAGGGGAAGAAACACCATATATTTT. This encodes CASTQRGRNTIYF.

The V call is TRBV5-1, the J call TRBJ1-3, with a weak D call TRBD1 (6 bases). Germline loops: CDR1 SGHRS, CDR2 YFSETQ. The CDR3 has 18 amino acids. V lost 0 bases and J 2 bases, leaving 18 bases between the germline ends. The CDR3 coding sequence is TGCGCCAGCAGCTTGGGGACAGTAACCGAAGGACCTGGAAACACCATATATTTT. The encoded protein is CASSLGTVTEGPGNTIYF.

The V gene is TRBV7-9, the J gene TRBJ1-1; a possible D gene is TRBD1 (5 bases). The CDR3 sequence is 14 residues long. The V gene's germline CDR1 is SEHNR and CDR2 FQNEAQ (reference sequence). V lost 6 bases and J lost 1, with 12 bases in between. In DNA form, the CDR3 reads TGTGCCAGCAGATCTGGTGGGGCGAACACTGAAGCTTTCTTT. Translating gives CASRSGGANTEAFF.

V gene TRBV28 combines with J gene TRBJ1-2; D remains unclear. The CDR3 is 14 amino acids. V gave up 2 bases and J gave up 0 bases, with 7 bases separating them. Germline loops: CDR1 MDHEN, CDR2 SYDVKM. Here the CDR3 reads CASSLLATNYGYTF. The CDR3 DNA sequence: TGTGCCAGCAGTTTACTGGCCACTAACTATGGCTACACCTTC.

CDR3 sequence: CASSPGGSNQPQHF. CDR3 coding DNA: TGTGCCAGCAGCCCGGGAGGCAGCAATCAGCCCCAGCATTTT. The chain has TRBV7-8 and TRBJ1-5, with D unclear. CDR1 is SGHVS, CDR2 FQNEAQ, per germline. The CDR3 length is 14 residues. V gave up 5 bases and J gave up 1 base, with 9 bases separating them.

The chain links TRBV29-1 to TRBJ2-2, with D perhaps matching TRBD1 (6 bases). The CDR3 is 13 residues long. V lost 6 bases, J lost 1 base, and 9 bases lay in between. The V gene's germline CDR1 is SQVTM and CDR2 ANQGSEA. The CDR3 here is CSVEGVNTGELFF. The CDR3 coding sequence is TGCAGCGTCGAGGGGGTGAACACCGGGGAGCTGTTTTTT.

The V and J genes are TRBV10-1 and TRBJ2-3, with a weak D call TRBD2 (6 bases). V dropped 8 bases and J dropped 1 base, with 10 bases sitting between them. In germline, CDR1 is WNHNN, CDR2 SYGVQD (reference sequence). CDR3 length equals 13 residues. CDR3 coding DNA: TGCGCCAGCGGTAGCGGAGGCACAGATACGCAGTATTTT. Its translation is CASGSGGTDTQYF.

V gene TRBV5-1 combines with J gene TRBJ2-3; D gene uncertain. The germline V and J ends were trimmed by 0 bases and 0 bases, with 8 bases remaining between them. CDR1 is SGHRS and CDR2 is YFSETQ in the germline V gene. The CDR3 contains 15 residues. The CDR3 here is CASSLGPTSTDTQYF. DNA of the CDR3: TGCGCCAGCAGCTTGGGGCCGACTAGCACAGATACGCAGTATTTT.

V is TRBV9 and J is TRBJ2-7; tentative D call: TRBD1 (6 bases). Germline loops: CDR1 SGDLS, CDR2 YYNGEE. Trimming left V 0 bases short and J 3 bases short, with 16 bases between. The CDR3 totals 16 residues. This chain's CDR3 is CASSVASTGKRYEQYF. The DNA of the CDR3 is TGTGCCAGCAGCGTAGCGAGCACAGGGAAACGCTACGAGCAGTACTTC.

The chain recombines TRBV19 with TRBJ1-4; D gene ambiguous. The V gene's germline CDR1 is LNHDA and CDR2 SQIVND (reference sequence). The CDR3 totals 14 residues. The V end lost 3 bases, the J end lost 8 bases, and 13 bases lay between the germline ends. DNA for the CDR3: TGTGCCAGTAGTATCGCCCCGGAGAGGGAAAAACTGTTTTTT. Amino acid sequence: CASSIAPEREKLFF. The whole variable domain, remainder taken from reference TRBV19 and TRBJ1-4, is DGGITQSPKYLFRKEGQNVTLSCEQNLNHDAMYWYRQDPGQGLRLIYYSQIVNDFQKGDIAEGYSVSREKKESFPLTVTSAQKNPTAFYLCASSIAPEREKLFFGSGTQLSVL.

The J gene is TRBJ1-1, the V gene TRBV28; 7 nucleotides align to TRBD1. From germline, CDR1 is MDHEN and CDR2 SYDVKM. Trimming at V came to 6 bases and at J to 5 bases, leaving 6 bases not matched to a gene. The CDR3 extends over 13 amino acids. The CDR3 protein is CASSKTGRTEAFF. CDR3 sequence (DNA): TGTGCCAGCAGCAAGACAGGGAGGACTGAAGCTTTCTTT.

This chain joins TRBV5-4 and TRBJ1-1, with D maybe TRBD1 (5 bases). This CDR3 region has 16 residues. V shed 2 bases and J shed 0 bases, with 14 bases lying between them. CDR1 and CDR2 from the germline V gene are SGHNT and YYREEE (reference sequence). Here the CDR3 reads CASSFGRGQVNTEAFF. In nucleotides, the CDR3 is TGTGCCAGCAGCTTTGGGAGGGGTCAGGTGAACACTGAAGCTTTCTTT.

The chain joins TRBV7-3 to TRBJ2-5; 13 nucleotides line up with TRBD2. CDR1 and CDR2 (germline): SGHTA, FQGTGA. The J segment lost 2 bases and the V segment lost 4 bases, leaving 10 bases of the junction unmatched. The CDR3 runs to 18 residues. CDR3 residues: CASSSSGTSGNRQETQYF. The CDR3 bases are TGTGCCAGCAGCTCCTCGGGGACTAGCGGGAACCGTCAAGAGACCCAGTACTTC.

Concerning this clone: Its ends do not fully match the called genes, so a read error is possible. V is TRBV11-2 and J is TRBJ2-7; 14 bases are a match to TRBD2. The CDR3 is made up of 14 amino acids. In germline, CDR1 is SGHAT, CDR2 FQNNGV. CDR3 amino acids: CASSPRGLAGERYF. The DNA for the CDR3 is TGTGCCAGCAGCCCCCGGGGACTAGCGGGAGAGCGGTACTTC.

CDR3 loop: CASRTEGLGGIFF. Here the CDR3 DNA reads TGTGCCAGCAGAACCGAAGGACTAGGAGGCATTTTCTTC. The chain has TRBV28 and TRBJ2-1; 7 bases align to TRBD2. CDR3 length equals 13 residues. Germline CDR1 reads MDHEN; CDR2 reads SYDVKM. Trimming removed 6 bases from V and 16 bases from J; junction bases left unmatched: 15. Full variable domain (missing parts from reference TRBV28 and TRBJ2-1): DVKVTQSSRYLVKRTGEKVFLECVQDMDHENMFWYRQDPGLGLRLIYFSYDVKMKEKGDIPEGYSVSREKKERFSLILESASTNQTSMYLCASRTEGLGGIFFGPGTRLTVL.

The V and J genes are TRBV10-1 and TRBJ2-2, with D hard to call. There are 13 residues in the CDR3. With 6 bases removed from V and 4 bases from J, the gap between germline ends came to 9 bases. Germline values: CDR1 WNHNN, CDR2 SYGVQD (reference sequence). The CDR3 DNA follows: TGCGCCAGCAGATCTGGCAGCACCGGGGAGCTGTTTTTT. This encodes CASRSGSTGELFF.

The gene calls are TRBV7-2 and TRBJ1-1; a weak D match, TRBD1 (6 bases). The CDR3 length is 11 residues. V shed 6 bases and J shed 12 bases, with 14 bases lying between them. The germline V gene encodes CDR1 SGHTA and CDR2 FQGNSA. The CDR3 nucleotides are TGTGCCAGCAGTCCCCCAGGGGCAACTTTCTTT. Protein sequence: CASSPPGATFF. Full variable domain (missing parts from reference TRBV7-2 and TRBJ1-1): GAGVSQSPSNKVTEKGKDVELRCDPISGHTALYWYRQSLGQGLEFLIYFQGNSAPDKSGLPSDRFSAERTGGSVSTLTIQRTQQEDSAVYLCASSPPGATFFGQGTRLTVV.

The chain combines TRBV6-4 with TRBJ1-1, with D perhaps matching TRBD1 (5 bases). CDR1 is MRHNA, CDR2 SNTAGT, per germline. V was shortened by 2 bases and J by 10 bases, with 11 bases between the two germline ends. The CDR3 is made up of 12 amino acids. The CDR3 sequence: CASSDNGGAAFF. CDR3 bases: TGTGCCAGCAGTGACAATGGAGGGGCAGCTTTCTTT.

This clone was observed a few times. The rearrangement joins TRBV19 to TRBJ2-7; TRBD2 matches at 11 bases. J gave up 5 bases and V 4 bases, and 10 bases lay outside the gene matches. Germline V gene lookup returns CDR1 LNHDA and CDR2 SQIVND (reference sequence). The CDR3 runs to 16 residues. Here the CDR3 DNA reads TGTGCCAGTAGTACAGGACTAGCGGGTGCCCGGGACGAGCAGTACTTC. It specifies CASSTGLAGARDEQYF.

This rearrangement joins TRBV6-5 to TRBJ1-5, with D possibly being TRBD1 (6 bases). The CDR3 covers 14 residues. V lost 6 bases to trimming and J lost 0 bases, with 9 bases between them. Germline V gene data show CDR1 as MNHEY and CDR2 as SVGAGI. The CDR3: CASRDRYSNQPQHF. CDR3 bases: TGTGCCAGCAGGGACAGATATAGCAATCAGCCCCAGCATTTT.

V usage is TRBV19 and J usage is TRBJ2-1; possible D gene TRBD2, 5 bases. The CDR3 has 13 amino acids. Germline CDR1 is LNHDA and CDR2 is SQIVND (reference sequence). With 5 bases removed from V and 6 bases from J, the gap between germline ends came to 11 bases. The CDR3 region is CASSQGLFNEQFF. DNA for the CDR3: TGTGCCAGTAGTCAAGGACTCTTCAATGAGCAGTTCTTC.

This chain joins TRBV5-1 and TRBJ2-7, with a tentative D call TRBD2 (6 bases). CDR3 size: 13 residues. V was cut by 4 bases and J by 3 bases, with 11 bases left in between. Germline values: CDR1 SGHRS, CDR2 YFSETQ. The CDR3 DNA reads as TGCGCCAGCAGCACACTAGCCCACTACGAGCAGTACTTC. This encodes CASSTLAHYEQYF.